This is a list of T cell receptor beta chains from one sample in a study of beta chain features in type 1 diabetes. Sequencing was performed with immunoSEQ multiplex PCR; in TCRdb, only in-frame clones are kept and a portion is missing. The sample holds under 300,000 clones; 25% to 35% are singletons and the top ten take approximately 4%. Sample: central memory CD4+ T cells from blood. These receptors were collected from a man aged 25-40 years in good health. Both conserved end residues are trimmed from each CDR3.

v_gene: TRBV27
j_gene: TRBJ2-1
CDR3aa: ASSSGEIYNEQF

v_gene: TRBV30
j_gene: TRBJ2-7
CDR3aa: AWSLVHEQY

v_gene: TRBV9
j_gene: TRBJ1-2
CDR3aa: ASSVEVGAGYGYT

v_gene: TRBV2
j_gene: TRBJ2-5
CDR3aa: ASSGQQEETQY

v_gene: TRBV18
j_gene: TRBJ2-3
CDR3aa: ASSTATDTQY

v_gene: TRBV18
j_gene: TRBJ2-5
CDR3aa: ASSPRPTQETQY

v_gene: TRBV7-9
j_gene: TRBJ2-7
CDR3aa: ASSARLDSYEQY

v_gene: TRBV15
j_gene: TRBJ2-1
CDR3aa: ATSKAGDSYNEQF

v_gene: TRBV28
j_gene: TRBJ2-5
CDR3aa: ASSLEEQTQY

v_gene: TRBV25-1
j_gene: TRBJ2-6
CDR3aa: ASRGQTGANVLT

v_gene: TRBV9
j_gene: TRBJ2-1
CDR3aa: ASSPVGTSGYNEQF

v_gene: TRBV6-1
j_gene: TRBJ2-3
CDR3aa: ASSEGSGDTQY

v_gene: TRBV6-5
j_gene: TRBJ2-3
CDR3aa: ASSPGQVGDTQY

v_gene: TRBV5-1
j_gene: TRBJ2-7
CDR3aa: ASSLDGGSGEQY

v_gene: TRBV9
j_gene: TRBJ2-5
CDR3aa: ASSVEEAETQY

v_gene: TRBV27
j_gene: TRBJ2-7
CDR3aa: ERTREQY

v_gene: TRBV30
j_gene: TRBJ2-1
CDR3aa: AWSRTGQGAREQF

v_gene: TRBV5-4
j_gene: TRBJ2-1
CDR3aa: ASSLKRGVVKDEQF

v_gene: TRBV30
j_gene: TRBJ2-7
CDR3aa: AWGRDTTYEQY

v_gene: TRBV7-9
j_gene: TRBJ2-7
CDR3aa: ASSLGGWKESYEQY

v_gene: TRBV29-1
j_gene: TRBJ1-1
CDR3aa: SVGLGQGNSAF

v_gene: TRBV28
j_gene: TRBJ2-1
CDR3aa: ASSPLMGDNEQF

v_gene: TRBV28
j_gene: TRBJ2-7
CDR3aa: ASAQGSYEQY

v_gene: TRBV7-2
j_gene: TRBJ2-1
CDR3aa: ASSLFTDSYNEQF

v_gene: TRBV25-1
j_gene: TRBJ1-1
CDR3aa: ASSPRGGNTEAF

v_gene: TRBV2
j_gene: TRBJ1-3
CDR3aa: ASMQTYRGNTIY

v_gene: TRBV5-4
j_gene: TRBJ2-3
CDR3aa: ASSYSGQGPDTQY

v_gene: TRBV28
j_gene: TRBJ2-7
CDR3aa: ASRTGTATYEQY

v_gene: TRBV30
j_gene: TRBJ2-1
CDR3aa: AWRVVAGKQF

v_gene: TRBV29-1
j_gene: TRBJ2-3
CDR3aa: SHTPGVAGPTDTQY

v_gene: TRBV6-5
j_gene: TRBJ1-1
CDR3aa: ASSSGASGDTEAF